This T cell receptor beta chain was sequenced for a study of early T cells in non-severe SARS-CoV-2 infection. In its sample, this clonotype was seen a few times. Individual cDNA molecules each received unique molecular identifiers attached to them. Via MiXCR, TCRdb re-called the 5' RACE reads, giving one row per CDR3 protein. The sample shows roughly 53,000 distinct CDR3 sequences, 9% to 15% of them seen only once. The TCR comes from an adult who was a healthcare worker with PCR-confirmed SARS-CoV-2 infection or an uninfected control (not recorded which). The specimen comprised whole blood, sampled at baseline.

The CDR3 reads CASSLGWGSSYEQYF. CDR3 in DNA: TGTGCCAGCAGCTTAGGATGGGGCAGTTCCTACGAGCAGTACTTC. The chain joins TRBV7-2 to TRBJ2-7; a possible D gene is TRBD1 (5 bases). V lost 1 base to trimming and J lost 1 base, with 11 bases between them. Per germline, CDR1 SGHTA and CDR2 FQGNSA. This CDR3 has 15 amino acids.